This TCR beta chain comes out of a study of CD8 T cells in Susac syndrome. CDR1 and CDR2 from the germline V gene are SNHLY and FYNNEI. The CDR3 consists of 13 residues. V lost 4 bases and J lost 5; bases outside the gene matches: 4. RNA was extracted with the RNeasy kit, and a quantity of roughly 0.5 to 1 ug was reverse transcribed using random hexamers. Multiplex immunoSEQ PCR targeted 54 Vbeta and 13 Jbeta TCR beta segments. One entry per CDR3 protein, called by TCRdb with MiXCR from the immunoSEQ multiplex PCR reads. The sample shows about 110,000 distinct CDR3 sequences, less than 97% of them seen only once. This clonotype showed up just a few times. TCR beta was sequenced from blood CD8+ and CD4+ T cells.

The genes are TRBV2 and TRBJ1-1, with 7 nucleotides matching TRBD1. Sequenced material: CD4+ T cells from PBMCs. This receptor was taken from a human donor in good health. The CDR3 sequence: CASSGQGRTEAFF. In nucleotides, the CDR3 is TGTGCCAGCAGTGGACAGGGACGAACTGAAGCTTTCTTT.